Each of the 18 T cell receptor beta chains below was sequenced from the same sample in a study of cytomegalovirus exposure and HLA in healthy donors. In the PCR, 60 Vbeta and 13 Jbeta primers were used. Here immunoSEQ multiplex PCR was the method, and the copy in TCRdb shows in-frame clones only, minus some. The sample records 60,000 to 75,000 clones, roughly 80% being singletons. What was sequenced was PBMCs. The source is a woman aged 25-40 years in good health and CMV-seropositive.

The CDR3 spells CASSTAQRDYGYTF. DNA for the CDR3: TGCGCCAGCAGCACGGCCCAGAGGGACTATGGCTACACCTTC. The chain has TRBV5-1 and TRBJ1-2, with D uncertain. Germline CDR1 reads SGHRS; CDR2 reads YFSETQ. Trimming cost V 4 bases and J 3 bases, with 13 bases left between them. CDR3 size: 14 residues.

For the CDR3, the DNA is TGTGCCACCAGCAGAGAGGGACAGGGTAGAGAGACCCAGTACTTC. This translates into CATSREGQGRETQYF. J is TRBJ2-5 and V is TRBV15; 9 positions match TRBD1. Germline V lookup: CDR1 LNHNV, CDR2 YYDKDF (reference sequence). Germline trimming cut 0 bases from V and 4 bases from J; bases unmatched to any gene: 3. This CDR3 contains 15 residues.

The gene calls are TRBV7-9 and TRBJ1-4; possible D gene TRBD1, 5 bases. CDR1 is SEHNR, CDR2 FQNEAQ, per germline (reference sequence). V lost 5 bases, J lost 7 bases, and 17 bases lay in between. The CDR3 totals 15 residues. This chain's CDR3 is CASSPMGGVSEKLFF. The CDR3 DNA sequence: TGTGCCAGCAGCCCTATGGGGGGAGTGAGTGAAAAACTGTTTTTT.

The J gene is TRBJ1-1, the V gene TRBV2; 7 nucleotides agree with TRBD1. The CDR3 runs to 14 residues. The trim removed 8 bases at V and 0 bases at J, leaving 6 bases unmatched. Per germline, CDR1 SNHLY and CDR2 FYNNEI. CDR3 nucleotides: TGTGCCAGCGGGGCAGGGGGGTTGAACACTGAAGCTTTCTTT. Encoded protein: CASGAGGLNTEAFF.

The CDR3 DNA reads as TGTGCCAGCAGCCGTACCGCCCCGGGGACAGGGTCCTACGAGCAGTACTTC. The encoded protein is CASSRTAPGTGSYEQYF. The rearrangement joins TRBV2 to TRBJ2-7; TRBD1 aligns across 9 bases. The CDR3 sequence is 17 residues long. Germline V lookup: CDR1 SNHLY, CDR2 FYNNEI. The ends lost 6 bases at V and 1 base at J; junction bases unmatched: 13.

The gene calls are TRBV30 and TRBJ2-2; TRBD2 aligns across 10 bases. Germline lookup yields CDR1 GTSNPN and CDR2 SVGIG (reference sequence). The CDR3 covers 14 residues. The trim removed 7 bases at V and 6 bases at J, leaving 8 bases unmatched. The CDR3 nucleotides read TGTGCCTATAGCGGGAGGAGTTGGGCCGGGGAGCTGTTTTTT. This translates into CAYSGRSWAGELFF.

V is TRBV29-1 and J is TRBJ1-1; no firm D call. CDR3 length equals 13 residues. CDR1 SQVTM and CDR2 ANQGSEA come from the germline V gene. Trimming left V 7 bases short and J 0 bases short, with 12 bases between. The CDR3 reads CSAVGRLNTEAFF. The CDR3 region has the DNA TGCAGCGCCGTTGGGAGACTGAACACTGAAGCTTTCTTT.

The chain combines TRBV30 with TRBJ2-1, with D possibly matching TRBD2 (5 bases). The V end was cut by 3 bases, the J end by 9 bases, with 15 bases between. This CDR3 contains 13 residues. The V gene's germline CDR1 is GTSNPN and CDR2 SVGIG (reference sequence). CDR3: CAWSVQEGGEQFF. As DNA, the CDR3 is TGTGCCTGGAGCGTCCAAGAAGGAGGTGAGCAGTTCTTC.

This CDR3 is CAWSGWEGKGSGNTIYF. The CDR3 region has the DNA TGTGCCTGGAGTGGATGGGAGGGGAAGGGCTCTGGAAACACCATATATTTT. The genes are TRBV30 and TRBJ1-3, with D possibly being TRBD1 (5 bases). In germline, CDR1 is GTSNPN, CDR2 SVGIG (reference sequence). V lost 1 base and J lost 0, with 16 bases in between. This CDR3 is built from 17 residues.

This clone was observed once. The chain couples TRBV7-9 to TRBJ2-7; 8 bases match TRBD2. With V trimmed by 5 bases and J by 3 bases, 3 bases remained unmatched. CDR1 is SEHNR, CDR2 FQNEAQ, per germline (reference sequence). CDR3 length: 13 amino acids. The CDR3 region has the DNA TGTGCCAGCAGCCCCAGCGGGAGCTACGAGCAGTACTTC. Translated: CASSPSGSYEQYF.

The CDR3 DNA reads as TGTGCCAGCAGCTCCACAGGGGGCAAGTTGTTTGGCTATGGCTACACCTTC. Protein: CASSSTGGKLFGYGYTF. This sequence joins TRBV7-8 and TRBJ1-2; 9 bases fit TRBD1. Trimming removed 4 bases from V and 4 bases from J; junction bases left unmatched: 13. Germline CDR1 SGHVS, CDR2 FQNEAQ. This CDR3 is 17 amino acids long.

The genes are TRBV7-9 and TRBJ1-2; 8 nucleotides align to TRBD1. The CDR3 has 15 amino acids. Germline loops: CDR1 SEHNR, CDR2 FQNEAQ (reference sequence). J was trimmed by 0 bases and V by 3 bases; bases with no gene match: 3. In nucleotides, the CDR3 is TGTGCCAGCAGCTTCGCACAGGGGGCTAACTATGGCTACACCTTC. As protein: CASSFAQGANYGYTF.

The chain joins TRBV4-1 to TRBJ1-5; D call uncertain. Germline values: CDR1 MGHRA, CDR2 YSYEKL. The CDR3 is 13 residues long. Trimming shortened V by 0 bases and J by 7 bases, and 7 bases separated the two germline ends. In DNA, the CDR3 is TGCGCCAGCAGCCAAGATCGAGGACAGCCCCAGCATTTT. This translates into CASSQDRGQPQHF.

The chain employs TRBV7-9 and TRBJ2-6; a possible D gene is TRBD1 (5 bases). The V end was cut by 3 bases, the J end by 2 bases, with 17 bases between. The germline V gene has CDR1 SEHNR and CDR2 FQNEAQ (reference sequence). CDR3 length: 18 residues. CDR3 sequence (DNA): TGTGCCAGCAGCTTCGGCAGGGTAGGAATACCTGGGGCCAACGTCCTGACTTTC. This encodes CASSFGRVGIPGANVLTF.

The chain couples TRBV14 to TRBJ2-5; 9 positions agree with TRBD2. Per germline, CDR1 SGHDN and CDR2 FVKESK. The V and J ends lost 6 bases and 5 bases, in that order; junction bases with no gene match: 7. This CDR3 region has 14 residues. The CDR3 loop reads CASSLAGHWETQYF. The DNA of the CDR3 is TGTGCCAGCAGTCTAGCGGGACATTGGGAGACCCAGTACTTC.

The chain has TRBV6-5 and TRBJ1-2; 7 bases are a match to TRBD1. Germline lookup yields CDR1 MNHEY and CDR2 SVGAGI. After removal of 2 bases from V and 8 bases from J, the junction contained 8 bases not matched to a gene. The CDR3 is 14 residues long. CDR3 sequence: CASSYLSQGGGYTF. In DNA, the CDR3 is TGTGCCAGCAGTTACCTCTCGCAGGGGGGCGGCTACACCTTC.

This chain links TRBV11-3 with TRBJ1-1; 10 bases are shared with TRBD1. J was trimmed by 8 bases and V by 4 bases; bases with no gene match: 13. Germline CDR1 reads SGHNT; CDR2 reads YENEEA. The CDR3 sequence is 16 residues long. CDR3 in amino acids: CASSSESTGGPSEAFF. The CDR3 DNA follows: TGTGCCAGCAGCTCGGAATCGACAGGGGGCCCCTCAGAAGCTTTCTTT.

This chain connects TRBV7-2 to TRBJ2-3; 7 bases fit TRBD2. This CDR3 comprises 16 residues. Germline V gene lookup returns CDR1 SGHTA and CDR2 FQGNSA. V was clipped by 0 bases and J by 6 bases; unmatched bases: 9. This CDR3 is CASSLALRGWWDTQYF. The CDR3 DNA reads TGTGCCAGCAGCTTAGCGCTGCGGGGGTGGTGGGATACGCAGTATTTT.